Shown below are 30 T cell receptor beta chains from a single sample sequenced in a study of T cells in Graves' hyperthyroidism and ophthalmopathy. Researchers amplified the TCR beta CDR3 regions from RNA transcripts. The HTBI set primed first-round TCR CDR3 RT-PCR. TCRdb called the multiplex PCR reads again in MiXCR, with one record for every CDR3 protein. This table holds some 580,000 distinct CDR3 sequences, 16% found once. Sample: blood. The receptor set was obtained from a woman in her forties with Graves' ophthalmopathy.

A remark on this clonotype: Since a much larger clone is just one base distant, this may be a read error. The V call is TRBV20-1, the J call TRBJ2-7; D perhaps matches TRBD1 (6 bases). The CDR3 loop spans 15 amino acids. Per the germline V gene, CDR1 is DFQATT and CDR2 is SNEGSKA (reference sequence). The V and J ends lost 2 bases and 3 bases respectively, with 17 bases between them. The CDR3 nucleotides are TGCAGTGCTAGAAAATCAGGGGCCCAAGTCTACGAGCAGTACTTC. Residues: CSARKSGAQVYEQYF.

As for this clonotype: A much larger clonotype is one base distant, so this may be a read error. The chain employs TRBV6-1 and TRBJ1-1, with TRBD1 as a possible D gene (6 bases). Looked up from germline, CDR1 is MNHNS and CDR2 is SASEGT. CDR3 length: 13 amino acids. CDR3 residues: CAGRGGLSGKAFF. As DNA, the CDR3 is TGTGCCGGCAGGGGAGGACTGTCGGGGAAAGCTTTCTTT.

The chain has TRBV12-3 or TRBV12-4 and TRBJ2-1, with D maybe TRBD2 (6 bases). The CDR3 length is 17 residues. V lost 6 bases and J 0 bases, leaving 18 bases between the germline ends. This chain's CDR3 is CASRPSGTYYSYNEQFF. The CDR3 bases are TGTGCCAGCAGGCCGTCCGGGACTTACTACTCCTACAATGAGCAGTTCTTC.

This sequence joins TRBV5-5 and TRBJ1-5; D unclear. Germline V gene sequence: CDR1 SGHKS, CDR2 YYEKEE (reference sequence). With 4 bases removed from V and 8 bases from J, the gap between germline ends came to 13 bases. This CDR3 is built from 13 residues. CDR3 protein: CASSRGWEKPQHF. The CDR3 DNA reads as TGTGCCAGCAGCCGAGGGTGGGAGAAGCCCCAGCATTTT.

In its sample, this clonotype was seen a few times. This chain connects TRBV19 to TRBJ1-1; weak D call: TRBD1 (5 bases). Germline V CDR1 and CDR2: LNHDA, SQIVND (reference sequence). Trimming stripped 3 bases from V and 4 bases from J, with 15 bases between. The CDR3 extends over 15 amino acids. The chain's CDR3 is CASSIFGGAGTEAFF. The CDR3 coding sequence is TGTGCCAGTAGTATCTTCGGGGGTGCGGGCACTGAAGCTTTCTTT.

This clonotype occurred many times. The chain has TRBV2 and TRBJ2-7; 10 bases line up with TRBD2. CDR3 size: 13 residues. Germline CDR1 is SNHLY and CDR2 is FYNNEI. With 8 bases clipped from V and 6 bases from J, the junction kept 7 bases outside the gene matches. The chain's CDR3 is CASQAGGPVEQYF. CDR3 sequence (DNA): TGTGCCAGCCAAGCGGGAGGGCCCGTCGAGCAGTACTTC.

The chain combines TRBV28 with TRBJ1-4; TRBD1 aligns across 7 bases. Trimming removed 4 bases from V and 4 bases from J; junction bases left unmatched: 9. This CDR3 is 16 amino acids long. Germline V CDR1 and CDR2: MDHEN, SYDVKM. CDR3 nucleotide sequence: TGTGCCAGCAGTTCCCCCGGGACAGCAGTTAATGAAAAACTGTTTTTT. Translated, it gives CASSSPGTAVNEKLFF.

This clonotype was seen ten or more times. The chain links TRBV7-3 to TRBJ2-5; possibly TRBD1 for D (6 bases). With 3 bases removed from V and 4 bases from J, the gap between germline ends came to 15 bases. This CDR3 has 15 amino acids. Germline assignment: CDR1 SGHTA and CDR2 FQGTGA. The CDR3 DNA reads as TGTGCCAGCAGCTTGGGTCTAGTCAGGGGAGAGACCCAGTACTTC. It is translated as CASSLGLVRGETQYF.

This chain links TRBV19 with TRBJ1-5; 9 bases align to TRBD1. Germline V gives CDR1 LNHDA, CDR2 SQIVND (reference sequence). Unmatched junction bases numbered 7, after V lost 4 bases and J lost 3 bases. The CDR3 consists of 16 residues. CDR3 region: CASSTLDRGNNQPQHF. CDR3 nucleotides: TGTGCCAGTAGTACCCTGGACAGGGGAAACAATCAGCCCCAGCATTTT.

Many counts were recorded for this clonotype. This chain connects TRBV6-6 to TRBJ2-5; possibly TRBD1 for D (8 bases). Between the trimmed V and J ends, which lost 2 bases and 2 bases, there was a span of 12 bases. Germline V gene lookup returns CDR1 MNHNY and CDR2 SVGAGI (reference sequence). The CDR3 covers 15 residues. The CDR3 loop reads CASSYDRGLQETQYF. CDR3 DNA sequence: TGTGCCAGCAGTTACGACAGGGGACTACAAGAGACCCAGTACTTC.

This clonotype came up many times. The rearrangement links TRBV30 to TRBJ2-1; 10 positions match TRBD2. This CDR3 region has 15 residues. V lost 0 bases to trimming and J lost 8 bases; unmatched junction nucleotides: 7. Germline assignment: CDR1 GTSNPN and CDR2 SVGIG (reference sequence). The CDR3 nucleotides read TGTGCCTGGAGTGTACAAGCGGGAGGGCTCGATGAGCAGTTCTTC. This sequence encodes CAWSVQAGGLDEQFF.

This clonotype was seen only a few times. V usage is TRBV2 and J usage is TRBJ2-6; 8 bases line up with TRBD1. The CDR3 consists of 16 residues. Germline lookup yields CDR1 SNHLY and CDR2 FYNNEI. Losses at the gene ends were 1 base for V and 1 base for J; bases not matched to a gene: 0. The CDR3 here is CASSEGTGSGANVLTF. CDR3 nucleotides: TGTGCCAGCAGTGAAGGGACAGGGTCTGGGGCCAACGTCCTGACTTTC.

The table lists this clonotype with many counts. V and J are TRBV5-1 and TRBJ1-2; TRBD1 agrees at 7 bases. The V and J ends lost 5 bases and 1 base, in that order; junction bases with no gene match: 8. The CDR3 sequence is 15 residues long. The germline gives CDR1 SGHRS, CDR2 YFSETQ. The CDR3 DNA sequence: TGCGCCAGCAGGAGGGGGCATGCTAATAACTATGGCTACACCTTC. Residues: CASRRGHANNYGYTF. Together with reference TRBV5-1 and TRBJ1-2, the CDR3 gives the full variable domain: KAGVTQTPRYLIKTRGQQVTLSCSPISGHRSVSWYQQTPGQGLQFLFEYFSETQRNKGNFPGRFSGRQFSNSRSEMNVSTLELGDSALYLCASRRGHANNYGYTFGSGTRLTVV.

This clonotype was seen ten or more times. This chain joins TRBV11-2 and TRBJ2-3; D call uncertain. Germline V gives CDR1 SGHAT, CDR2 FQNNGV. The CDR3 extends over 16 amino acids. V gave up 5 bases and J gave up 8 bases, with 23 bases separating them. CDR3: CASSLNSLATAFTQYF. CDR3 sequence (DNA): TGTGCCAGCAGCCTCAACTCTTTGGCCACAGCTTTTACGCAGTATTTT.

This clonotype was detected a few times. The CDR3 here is CASGLAGPIYGYTF. The CDR3, as DNA: TGTGCTAGTGGTTTGGCGGGACCGATCTATGGCTACACCTTC. The V gene is TRBV12-5, the J gene TRBJ1-2; tentative D call: TRBD1 (5 bases). Germline lookup yields CDR1 LGHNT and CDR2 FRNRAP. The CDR3 runs 14 residues. Trimming removed 1 base from V and 4 bases from J, with 10 bases in between.

This clonotype was seen a few times. This chain links TRBV29-1 with TRBJ1-1, with 8 bases lining up with TRBD1. The CDR3 length is 11 residues. In germline, CDR1 is SQVTM, CDR2 ANQGSEA. After removal of 6 bases from V and 7 bases from J, the junction contained 4 bases not matched to a gene. The CDR3: CSVSRGLEAFF. In DNA, the CDR3 is TGCAGCGTGAGCAGGGGGCTTGAAGCTTTCTTT.

This clonotype was seen at least ten times. The rearrangement joins TRBV7-2 to TRBJ2-1, with TRBD2 as a possible D gene (5 bases). The CDR3 is made up of 15 amino acids. Trimming cost V 5 bases and J 3 bases, with 14 bases left between them. In germline, CDR1 is SGHTA, CDR2 FQGNSA. The CDR3 bases are TGTGCCAGCAGCCAAGAAAGCGGCCGCTACAATGAGCAGTTCTTC. Protein: CASSQESGRYNEQFF.

As regards this clonotype: A read error is possible here, since a much larger clone lies one base away. The chain employs TRBV2 and TRBJ1-2, with 8 positions matching TRBD1. Germline assignment: CDR1 SNHLY and CDR2 FYNNEI. The CDR3 is 14 residues long. In DNA, the CDR3 is TGTGCCAGCAGTTTATACAGGGGGGAAAGTGGCTACGCCTTC. Its translation: CASSLYRGESGYAF. Drawing the rest from reference TRBV2 and TRBJ1-2, the complete variable domain is EPEVTQTPSHQVTQMGQEVILRCVPISNHLYFYWYRQILGQKVEFLVSFYNNEISEKSEIFDDQFSVERPDGSNFTLKIRSTKLEDSAMYFCASSLYRGESGYAFGSGTRLTVV.

This clonotype was detected ten times or more. The V gene is TRBV7-3, the J gene TRBJ2-5; TRBD2 is a possible D gene (6 bases). CDR3 size: 16 residues. V lost 5 bases, J lost 1 base, and 17 bases lay in between. Germline CDR1 is SGHTA and CDR2 is FQGTGA. The CDR3 sequence: CASSPGGGRGQETQYF. As DNA, the CDR3 is TGTGCCAGCAGCCCCGGGGGAGGAAGGGGCCAAGAGACCCAGTACTTC.

The V gene is TRBV2, the J gene TRBJ2-1; no definite D call. With 7 bases removed from V and 4 bases from J, the gap between germline ends came to 11 bases. The CDR3 sequence is 13 residues long. Germline V gene lookup returns CDR1 SNHLY and CDR2 FYNNEI. As DNA, the CDR3 is TGTGCCAGCACCGAAGGGCTTTACAATGAGCAGTTCTTC. Its protein product is CASTEGLYNEQFF.

J is TRBJ2-7 and V is TRBV20-1; the D gene is possibly TRBD1 (6 bases). The length of the CDR3 is 15 residues. Deletions cut 3 bases from V and 5 bases from J, with 20 bases between. CDR1 and CDR2 from the germline V gene are DFQATT and SNEGSKA (reference sequence). This CDR3 is CSARATTGGFHEQYF. The CDR3, as DNA: TGCAGTGCTAGGGCCACGACAGGCGGCTTCCACGAGCAGTACTTC.

J is TRBJ2-1 and V is TRBV29-1, with 8 bases that match TRBD2. The CDR3 sequence is 15 residues long. The germline V gene has CDR1 SQVTM and CDR2 ANQGSEA. V lost 3 bases, J lost 7 bases, and 11 bases stayed unmatched. CDR3 nucleotide sequence: TGCAGCGTTGATCGAATTCGGGGGGGGCTTAATGAGCAGTTCTTC. Translated: CSVDRIRGGLNEQFF.

In this sample, this clonotype turned up a few times. The chain joins TRBV7-9 to TRBJ2-3, with no clear D. This CDR3 has 14 amino acids. The germline CDR1 and CDR2 sequences are SEHNR and FQNEAQ (reference sequence). Between the trimmed V and J ends, which lost 6 bases and 0 bases, there was a span of 10 bases. CDR3 coding DNA: TGTGCCAGCAGTTACAGTTATAGCACAGATACGCAGTATTTT. Residues: CASSYSYSTDTQYF.

This clonotype was recorded many times. This chain uses TRBV3-1 with TRBJ2-3; D is uncertain. With 4 bases removed from V and 6 bases from J, the gap between germline ends came to 8 bases. This CDR3 has 12 residues. CDR1 LGHDT and CDR2 YNNKEL come from the germline V gene (reference sequence). CDR3 in amino acids: CASSLRLDTQYF. The CDR3 region has the DNA TGTGCCAGCAGCCTCCGACTGGATACGCAGTATTTT.

The chain carries TRBV7-9 and TRBJ2-1; 9 bases map to TRBD2. J gave up 4 bases and V 1 base, and 8 bases lay outside the gene matches. The CDR3 consists of 17 residues. CDR1 is SEHNR and CDR2 is FQNEAQ in the germline V gene (reference sequence). The CDR3 DNA is TGTGCCAGCAGCTTAGGTCCAGCGGGGGGAGAATACAATGAGCAGTTCTTC. Translating it yields CASSLGPAGGEYNEQFF.

This clonotype was seen ten or more times. The chain links TRBV7-8 to TRBJ2-1, with a tentative D call TRBD2 (6 bases). Trimming removed 5 bases at V and 9 bases at J, with 17 bases between. The CDR3 is 14 residues long. CDR1 and CDR2 from the germline V gene are SGHVS and FQNEAQ. The CDR3 DNA follows: TGTGCCAGCAGCCTAAGGGCGGAGGGGAGTGAGCAGTTCTTC. Translating gives CASSLRAEGSEQFF.

This clonotype was seen at least ten times. The genes are TRBV12-3 or TRBV12-4 and TRBJ2-1; possibly TRBD1 for D (6 bases). Trimming took off 6 bases at V and 6 bases at J, with 18 bases between the two ends. This CDR3 comprises 15 residues. For the CDR3, the DNA is TGTGCCAGCAGCACCGGGACATTCCCGTCCAATGAGCAGTTCTTC. Protein product: CASSTGTFPSNEQFF.

This clonotype has a handful of counts. This sequence joins TRBV2 and TRBJ2-5, with 10 bases aligning to TRBD2. Looked up from germline, CDR1 is SNHLY and CDR2 is FYNNEI. J was trimmed by 5 bases and V by 6 bases; bases with no gene match: 12. The CDR3 is 16 residues long. In DNA, the CDR3 is TGTGCCAGCAGACAGACATCTCAGCGGGGGGGGGAGACCCAGTACTTC. It specifies CASRQTSQRGGETQYF.

This clonotype came up many times. The V and J genes are TRBV7-8 and TRBJ1-2; the D gene is possibly TRBD1 (5 bases). This CDR3 is 13 amino acids long. V lost 5 bases, J lost 7 bases, and 14 bases lay in between. Per germline, CDR1 SGHVS and CDR2 FQNEAQ. CDR3 residues: CASSLGEGSGYTF. The CDR3 DNA reads as TGTGCCAGCAGCCTAGGGGAAGGGAGTGGCTACACCTTC.

The table lists this clonotype with many counts. This rearrangement joins TRBV6-1 to TRBJ1-4, with D hard to call. Deletions cut 7 bases from V and 0 bases from J, with 9 bases between. This CDR3 is built from 14 residues. Germline lookup yields CDR1 MNHNS and CDR2 SASEGT. CDR3 sequence: CASKMGATNEKLFF. DNA of the CDR3: TGTGCCAGCAAGATGGGTGCAACTAATGAAAAACTGTTTTTT.